These 10 T cell receptor beta chains were sequenced from one sample in a study of blood T cell repertoires in COVID-19. Assay: immunoSEQ multiplex PCR; the TCRdb copy retains only in-frame clones and omits some. Among about 190,000 clones listed, around 83% were seen once. The sequencing sample was made of peripheral blood. The receptors originated from a woman in her thirties or forties with acute or convalescent COVID-19.

The V and J genes are TRBV7-3 and TRBJ1-6, with 8 bases matching TRBD1. Germline V gene sequence: CDR1 SGHTA, CDR2 FQGTGA. The V segment lost 5 bases and the J segment 10 bases; nucleotides outside the gene matches: 7. This CDR3 is 14 amino acids long. CDR3 region: CASSHGQGGSPLHF. The CDR3 DNA sequence: TGTGCCAGCAGCCATGGACAGGGAGGATCACCCCTCCACTTT.

Points on this clone: The same CDR3 is also encoded by other DNA sequences in this sample. The CDR3 nucleotides read TGTGCCAGTAGTATCGGGGGGGCTGAAGCTTTCTTT. It translates to CASSIGGAEAFF. This chain uses TRBV19 with TRBJ1-1; TRBD1 might be the D (5 bases). This CDR3 has 12 amino acids. Trimming removed 3 bases at V and 6 bases at J, with 8 bases between. Germline CDR1 LNHDA, CDR2 SQIVND (reference sequence).

The chain recombines TRBV23-1 with TRBJ1-1, with D unclear. TRBV23-1 is noted as an ORF with a role that remains uncertain. The CDR3 covers 15 residues. The V end was cut by 2 bases, the J end by 2 bases, with 12 bases between. Here the CDR3 reads CASSQIVSENTEAFF. The DNA of the CDR3 is TGCGCCAGCAGTCAAATAGTCAGCGAAAACACTGAAGCTTTCTTT.

This clone was seen many times. This sequence joins TRBV29-1 and TRBJ2-2, with D possibly TRBD1 on 6 matching bases. Trimming took 6 bases from V and 1 from J, leaving 15 bases between them. Germline V gene data show CDR1 as SQVTM and CDR2 as ANQGSEA. The CDR3 has 15 amino acids. CDR3 sequence reads: CSVETGTQNTGELFF. The CDR3 coding sequence is TGCAGCGTAGAGACCGGGACACAGAACACCGGGGAGCTGTTTTTT.

The chain joins TRBV7-2 to TRBJ2-5, with a weak D call TRBD2 (6 bases). CDR1 SGHTA and CDR2 FQGNSA come from the germline V gene. Trimming took off 1 base at V and 4 bases at J, with 22 bases between the two ends. This CDR3 contains 18 residues. CDR3 region: CASSLGAVGGKARETQYF. The CDR3 nucleotides are TGTGCCAGCAGCTTAGGAGCGGTTGGGGGGAAGGCTCGAGAGACCCAGTACTTC.

The chain couples TRBV5-1 to TRBJ2-2; maybe TRBD2 (6 bases). Germline lookup yields CDR1 SGHRS and CDR2 YFSETQ. V dropped 2 bases and J dropped 1 base, with 15 bases sitting between them. CDR3 length equals 17 residues. Here the CDR3 reads CASSLLTWRVNTGELFF. For the CDR3, the DNA is TGCGCCAGCAGCTTATTGACGTGGAGGGTGAACACCGGGGAGCTGTTTTTT.

This sequence joins TRBV2 and TRBJ2-2; tentative D call: TRBD2 (5 bases). Trimming took off 3 bases at V and 7 bases at J, with 12 bases between the two ends. Germline V gives CDR1 SNHLY, CDR2 FYNNEI. The CDR3 has 14 amino acids. CDR3 region: CASSDEGRGGELFF. For the CDR3, the DNA is TGTGCCAGCAGTGACGAAGGTCGGGGCGGGGAGCTGTTTTTT.

The chain links TRBV18 to TRBJ2-1, with D tentatively TRBD2 (5 bases). This CDR3 contains 14 residues. Per germline, CDR1 KGHSH and CDR2 LQKENI. The V and J ends lost 3 bases and 5 bases respectively, with 11 bases between them. CDR3 in amino acids: CASSPRTGDNEQFF. The CDR3 DNA follows: TGTGCCAGCTCACCGAGGACTGGAGACAATGAGCAGTTCTTC.

The chain carries TRBV27 and TRBJ1-2, with 12 bases lining up with TRBD1. J was trimmed by 4 bases and V by 3 bases; bases with no gene match: 0. In germline, CDR1 is MNHEY, CDR2 SMNVEV (reference sequence). The CDR3 contains 14 residues. The CDR3 protein is CASSLGQGAYGYTF. The CDR3 coding sequence is TGTGCCAGCAGTTTGGGACAGGGGGCCTATGGCTACACCTTC.

The chain carries TRBV19 and TRBJ2-7; D possibly corresponds to TRBD2 (5 bases). Trimming shortened V by 9 bases and J by 4 bases, and 22 bases separated the two germline ends. In germline, CDR1 is LNHDA, CDR2 SQIVND (reference sequence). CDR3 length: 15 amino acids. Written as DNA, the CDR3 is TGTGCCAGCAGCTGGGCAGCGGCCGCCTCTTACGAGCAGTACTTC. Protein product: CASSWAAAASYEQYF.